The source of this T cell receptor (beta chain) is a study of cytomegalovirus exposure and HLA in healthy donors. As concerns this clone: Its matching antigen is unknown.

Whole-study results and caveats: Some V segments (TRBV6-2 and TRBV6-3 among them) were excluded as indistinguishable. Later, an analysis showed that TCR beta chains associated with HLA were more clonally expanded than others that were equally common. In a later analysis, productive TCRs from donors in an Asian-associated ancestry cluster reportedly carried fewer N-insertions than the cohort mean. Sequencing depth across donors, presence/absence analyses assumed, was roughly uniform.

With 60 Vbeta and 13 Jbeta primers, the PCR was carried out. The data were produced by immunoSEQ multiplex PCR, yet TCRdb's version contains in-frame clones alone and is incomplete. The sample has around 19,000 clones; about four fifths are singletons. V was trimmed by 5 bases and J by 8 bases, leaving 19 bases between them. The CDR3 length is 14 residues. Germline-derived CDR1 and CDR2 are SGDLS and YYNGEE. The sequenced sample consisted of PBMCs. This chain uses TRBV9 with TRBJ1-2, with D possibly being TRBD1 (5 bases). The receptor comes from a human donor in good health. The CDR3 region has the DNA TGTGCCAGCAGACCGGGACGCTGGAGGGGAGGCTACACCTTC. This encodes CASRPGRWRGGYTF.